This T cell receptor beta chain was captured by sequencing in a study of response to subunit inactivated influenza vaccine. Study-level findings and limits: New T cells are recruited in small numbers by each seasonal influenza vaccination, according to the authors' suggestion.

The V gene's germline CDR1 is SEHNR and CDR2 FQNEAQ (reference sequence). This CDR3 has 13 residues. Trimming cost V 3 bases and J 5 bases, with 10 bases left between them. TCRdb recomputed calls from the RT-PCR reads with MiXCR, one row per CDR3 protein. Among 800,000 to 1,000,000 distinct CDR3 sequences listed, roughly 20% were seen once. This clonotype was found a few times. What it binds is not known. The specimen comprised PBMCs from blood, sampled 4 to 6 days after vaccination. This chain links TRBV7-9 with TRBJ2-5; D remains unclear. The receptor was derived from a man aged 50-60 years who received an inactivated influenza vaccine. The CDR3 coding sequence is TGTGCCAGCAGCTTCATACCGCCGGAGACCCAGTACTTC. Protein: CASSFIPPETQYF.